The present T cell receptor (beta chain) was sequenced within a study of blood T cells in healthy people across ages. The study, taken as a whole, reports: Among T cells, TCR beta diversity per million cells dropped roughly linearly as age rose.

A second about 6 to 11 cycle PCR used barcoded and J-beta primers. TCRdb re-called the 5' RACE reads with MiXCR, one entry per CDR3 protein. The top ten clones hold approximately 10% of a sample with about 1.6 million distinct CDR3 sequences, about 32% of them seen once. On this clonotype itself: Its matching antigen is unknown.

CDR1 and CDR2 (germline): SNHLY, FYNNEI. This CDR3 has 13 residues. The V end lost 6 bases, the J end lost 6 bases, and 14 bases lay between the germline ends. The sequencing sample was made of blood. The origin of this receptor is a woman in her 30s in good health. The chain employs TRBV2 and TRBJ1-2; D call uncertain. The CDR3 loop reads CASRDLVADGYTF. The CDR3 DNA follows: TGTGCCAGCAGGGACCTGGTTGCGGATGGCTACACCTTC.